This paragraph covers one T cell receptor beta chain sequence. This clone was counted between two and nine times. Its antigen remains undetermined. The record has no base qualities; no much larger clone is one base away. This entry is derived from a study of blood T cell repertoires in COVID-19 (dated by TCRdb to about 2020). As for the study more broadly: The collaborator samples originated in the United States, Italy and Spain and spanned the acute and convalescent phases of COVID-19. The repertoires were released in a freely available public database meant as a resource for research on the immune response to SARS-CoV-2. Where HLA class I and class II types were available, the types were taken from metadata supplied by the sample provider, not from assay-based typing. The dataset comprised deeply sampled blood TCRbeta repertoires from subjects exposed to, actively infected with, or recovered from COVID-19. Samples came from the ongoing ImmuneRACE study (first 160 participants) plus 1,254 subjects from 6 global collaborators. The sample metadata nearly always contained a de-identified subject ID, COVID-19 status, age in years and sex. The material from the prospective study consisted of cDNA or gDNA derived from T cells, B-cell-depleted T cells, or PBMCs.

Each collaborating institution followed its own protocols to collect whole blood in K2EDTA tubes. For TCRbeta analysis, collaborators shipped samples in one of three forms: frozen whole blood, isolated PBMCs, or DNA extracted from either of those sample types. Findings and caveats that apply to the study as a whole: Clinical and demographic metadata were provided uncurated, with the amount varying by source and participant.

CDR1 and CDR2, per the germline V gene (reference sequence), are DFQATT and SNEGSKA. V and J are trimmed by 3 bases and 7 bases, and the gene matches miss 9 bases of the junction. Measured from the cysteine to the phenylalanine, the CDR3 is 15 residues long. Kept here is only the CDR3 DNA, which spans 45 bases and is read in frame from base 1. TCRbeta CDR3 regions were amplified from genomic DNA using the immunoSEQ Assay, a bias-controlled multiplex PCR. As for the authors' bioinformatics: Nucleated cell counts per sample were estimated from amplification of reference gene primers within the assay. Sequence reads were collapsed and filtered to measure the absolute abundance of every unique TCRbeta CDR3 rearrangement. For each sample, productive Simpson clonality was calculated as the square root of Simpson's diversity index across productive rearrangements. TCRdb mirrors the immuneACCESS table, restricted to in-frame sequences. Some clones are absent from its copies; in checked studies, under half trace to an unresolved V gene, and the reason for the others is unknown. Clonal size and the V and J genes are those of that table, whereas D and trimming came from the DNA. This sample comprises about 120,000 clones, about 89% of them detected only once. Roughly 4% of the sample is held by the ten biggest clonotypes.

The rearranged segments are TRBV20-1 and TRBJ2-1; 10 bases in the middle match TRBD2. This TCR was recovered from a man aged 35-49 years with acute or convalescent COVID-19. Sequencing was done on a sample of peripheral blood. The sequenced DNA is TGCAGTGCTAGTCTTCTAGCGGGAGTAGGTAATGAGCAGTTCTTC. This codes for CSASLLAGVGNEQFF.